This record concerns one TCR beta chain sequence. The antigen is not known. The sample belongs to a study of cytomegalovirus exposure and HLA in healthy donors. The study ran its PCR with 60 Vbeta and 13 Jbeta primers. TCRdb's table, derived via immunoSEQ multiplex PCR, lists solely in-frame clones and lacks some. The table shows around 180,000 clones, with about 85% occurring only once. Regarding the study as a whole: By a later analysis, the bulk of CMV-associated TCR beta chains appeared HLA-restricted. V- and J-gene trimming in TCR beta was tied to a missense DCLRE1C variant by an analysis performed later.

Sequencing input: PBMCs. This receptor was taken from a boy between 2 and 10 years old in good health and CMV-seronegative.

As DNA, the CDR3 is TGTGCCAGCAGCCACGGTCTCCGATGGACAGGGGGAGACGGCTACACCTTC. Its translation: CASSHGLRWTGGDGYTF. J is TRBJ1-2 and V is TRBV14; 10 positions match TRBD1. The germline CDR1 and CDR2 sequences are SGHDN and FVKESK. This CDR3 is built from 17 residues. The junction had 15 bases not matched to a gene; V was cut back by 3 bases and J by 8 bases.